A selection of T cell receptor beta chains follows, all from one sample in a study of TIL therapy for anti-PD-1-resistant metastatic lung cancer. Sequencing was performed with immunoSEQ multiplex PCR; in TCRdb, only in-frame clones are kept and a portion is missing. The data contain roughly 54,000 clones, roughly 87% of them seen just once; the ten biggest clones take up just over 2.5%. This specimen was blood, taken at baseline. All receptors derive from a person between 30 and 79 years old with non-small cell lung cancer. The CDR3 runs from the conserved cysteine through the conserved F or W. The D gene is left open where the match is weak. Size is omitted from some rows. Given values are once, few, many or a class for expanded clones.

CDR3,DNA,D,size,J,V
CASSSTAAGYTF,TGTGCCAGCAGTTCCACGGCGGCGGGCTACACCTTC,.,.,TRBJ1-2,TRBV6-2/TRBV6-3
CASRRGQAVTGELFF,TGTGCCAGCAGGAGGGGACAGGCGGTCACCGGGGAGCTGTTTTTT,TRBD1,.,TRBJ2-2,TRBV6-5
CSVVTGVGYGYTF,TGCAGCGTTGTGACAGGGGTTGGCTATGGCTACACCTTC,TRBD1,.,TRBJ1-2,TRBV29-1
CASSPRTEPHGYTF,TGTGCCAGCAGCCCGAGGACTGAACCCCATGGCTACACCTTC,.,.,TRBJ1-2,TRBV6-5
CASSTSGSSYEQYF,TGTGCCAGCAGCACTAGCGGTAGCTCCTACGAGCAGTACTTC,TRBD2,.,TRBJ2-7,TRBV3-1/TRBV3-2
CASSPTGRSYNEQFF,TGTGCCAGCAGCCCAACTGGTCGTTCCTACAATGAGCAGTTCTTC,.,.,TRBJ2-1,TRBV3-1/TRBV3-2
CSVGTSGRSEQFF,TGCAGCGTTGGGACTAGCGGGAGAAGTGAGCAGTTCTTC,TRBD2,.,TRBJ2-1,TRBV29-1
CASSLGGPSEQYF,TGTGCCAGCAGTTTGGGGGGGCCGTCCGAGCAGTACTTC,.,.,TRBJ2-7,TRBV12-3/TRBV12-4
CASSAPELLAGPPDTQYF,TGTGCCAGCAGTGCCCCGGAGTTACTAGCGGGGCCCCCAGATACGCAGTATTTT,TRBD2,.,TRBJ2-3,TRBV2
CSASTGDTDTQYF,TGCAGTGCTAGTACAGGGGACACAGATACGCAGTATTTT,TRBD1,once,TRBJ2-3,TRBV20-1
CASSLSTDTQYF,TGCGCCAGCAGCTTGAGCACAGATACGCAGTATTTT,.,.,TRBJ2-3,TRBV4-1
CASSQDTGAVNSPLHF,TGCGCCAGCAGCCAAGATACAGGGGCGGTTAATTCACCCCTCCACTTT,TRBD1,.,TRBJ1-6,TRBV4-1
CASSLGHSPAYGYTF,TGTGCCAGCAGCTTGGGTCACTCCCCGGCCTATGGCTACACCTTC,.,.,TRBJ1-2,TRBV5-6
CASSLGLAGWREQFF,TGTGCCAGCAGCCTCGGACTAGCGGGGTGGCGGGAGCAGTTCTTC,TRBD2,.,TRBJ2-1,TRBV5-4
CASWGRDTIYF,TGTGCCAGCTGGGGGAGGGACACCATATATTTT,.,few,TRBJ1-3,TRBV12-3/TRBV12-4
CASSESWGDTEAFF,TGTGCCAGCAGTGAATCCTGGGGGGACACTGAAGCTTTCTTT,.,.,TRBJ1-1,TRBV6-1
CASRLTGLAGRATDTQYF,TGTGCCAGCAGGCTCACGGGACTAGCGGGACGGGCCACTGATACGCAGTATTTT,TRBD2,.,TRBJ2-3,TRBV27
CATSGQDQVYTNYGYTF,TGTGCCACCAGCGGTCAAGACCAGGTCTATACTAACTATGGCTACACCTTC,.,.,TRBJ1-2,TRBV15
CASSLQGADQPQHF,TGTGCCAGTAGTCTCCAGGGGGCGGATCAGCCCCAGCATTTT,TRBD1,.,TRBJ1-5,TRBV19
CSVGQGNRYEQYF,TGCAGCGTTGGACAGGGAAATCGATACGAGCAGTACTTC,TRBD1,.,TRBJ2-7,TRBV29-1
CASSVAEGRRELFF,TGTGCCAGCAGCGTAGCGGAAGGGCGGCGGGAGCTGTTTTTT,.,.,TRBJ2-2,TRBV9
CASSTAGTLGSQPQHF,TGTGCCAGTAGTACTGCCGGGACCCTAGGCAGTCAGCCCCAGCATTTT,.,.,TRBJ1-5,TRBV19
CASSGDRPWNTGELFF,TGTGCCAGCAGCGGCGACAGGCCCTGGAACACCGGGGAGCTGTTTTTT,.,.,TRBJ2-2,TRBV5-5
CASSSGTGNSPLHF,TGCGCCAGCAGCTCCGGGACAGGGAATTCACCCCTCCACTTT,TRBD1,once,TRBJ1-6,TRBV5-1
CASSVAFRFVGANVLTF,TGTGCCAGCAGCGTAGCTTTCCGGTTTGTTGGGGCCAACGTCCTGACTTTC,.,once,TRBJ2-6,TRBV9
CASSLERRVPPEAFF,TGTGCCAGCAGCTTAGAACGGAGGGTTCCTCCTGAAGCTTTCTTT,.,.,TRBJ1-1,TRBV7-8
CASTIGGGANTEAFF,TGTGCCAGCACTATTGGAGGGGGGGCGAACACTGAAGCTTTCTTT,.,.,TRBJ1-1,TRBV27